This entry lists 10 T cell receptor beta chains sequenced from one sample in a study of blood T cell repertoires in COVID-19. Sequencing used immunoSEQ multiplex PCR; TCRdb keeps in-frame clones, though not all of them. The sample gives 90,000 or so clones, 90% of which show up once; over 6.5% is in the top ten. Sample: peripheral blood. These TCRs come from a man younger than 35 with COVID-19, enrolled during active disease.

This chain joins TRBV2 and TRBJ2-2, with 7 bases that match TRBD1. Germline V gene data show CDR1 as SNHLY and CDR2 as FYNNEI. Losses at the gene ends were 4 bases for V and 4 bases for J; bases not matched to a gene: 3. CDR3 length: 14 residues. The CDR3 reads CASSGTGSTGELFF. CDR3 nucleotides: TGTGCCAGCAGTGGGACAGGTAGCACCGGGGAGCTGTTTTTT.

The V call is TRBV3-1 (or the pseudogene TRBV3-2), the J call TRBJ2-7; D might be TRBD2 (5 bases). Germline V CDR1 and CDR2: LGHDT, YNNKEL (reference sequence). The germline V and J ends were trimmed by 4 bases and 2 bases, with 12 bases remaining between them. The CDR3 contains 14 residues. The CDR3 DNA sequence: TGTGCCAGCAGCCGCGGGTCGGCCGCCTACGAGCAGTACTTC. Amino acids: CASSRGSAAYEQYF.

The rearrangement links TRBV12-5 to TRBJ1-4; possible D gene TRBD1, 6 bases. Germline V CDR1 and CDR2: LGHNT, FRNRAP. There are 16 residues in the CDR3. V was trimmed by 1 base and J by 8 bases, leaving 17 bases between them. CDR3 sequence: CASGLARGQGNEKLFF. CDR3 in DNA: TGTGCTAGTGGTTTGGCACGCGGGCAGGGGAACGAAAAACTGTTTTTT.

This clone came up once. CDR3 sequence reads: CASSLSSLPGELFF. CDR3 sequence (DNA): TGTGCCAGCAGTTTATCCTCCCTTCCCGGGGAGCTGTTTTTT. The chain uses TRBV27 and TRBJ2-2; D ambiguous. Germline V lookup: CDR1 MNHEY, CDR2 SMNVEV (reference sequence). V was trimmed by 0 bases and J by 6 bases, leaving 8 bases between them. This CDR3 has 14 amino acids.

This clone was found once. The chain combines TRBV27 with TRBJ2-2; D is unclear. CDR1 and CDR2 from the germline V gene are MNHEY and SMNVEV (reference sequence). V shed 2 bases and J shed 5 bases, with 3 bases lying between them. The CDR3 is 12 amino acids. CDR3 amino acids: CASSLITGELFF. The CDR3 DNA sequence: TGTGCCAGCAGTTTAATAACCGGGGAGCTGTTTTTT.

This clone was observed a handful of times. The chain couples TRBV6-2 or TRBV6-3 to TRBJ1-1; 9 bases are shared with TRBD1. The junction had 1 base not matched to a gene; V was cut back by 5 bases and J by 0 bases. Germline lookup yields CDR1 MNHEY and CDR2 SVGEGT. The CDR3 has 14 amino acids. CDR3 region: CASSGTGMNTEAFF. Here the CDR3 DNA reads TGTGCCAGCAGTGGGACAGGGATGAACACTGAAGCTTTCTTT.

V and J are TRBV24-1 and TRBJ2-3, with D possibly matching TRBD1 (5 bases). The germline V gene has CDR1 KGHDR and CDR2 SFDVKD. V was trimmed by 3 bases and J by 3 bases, leaving 9 bases between them. CDR3 size: 14 residues. In nucleotides, the CDR3 is TGTGCCACCAGTGATCATGGGGCGACAGATACGCAGTATTTT. This codes for CATSDHGATDTQYF.

The genes are TRBV18 and TRBJ1-1; no clear D. The CDR3 runs 14 residues. V was cut by 0 bases and J by 1 base, with 6 bases left in between. Per the germline V gene, CDR1 is KGHSH and CDR2 is LQKENI. For the CDR3, the DNA is TGTGCCAGCTCACCACCTCCGGGGAACACTGAAGCTTTCTTT. Translating gives CASSPPPGNTEAFF.

The J gene is TRBJ2-2, the V gene TRBV24-1; D is possibly TRBD2 (5 bases). Germline loops: CDR1 KGHDR, CDR2 SFDVKD. The CDR3 has 15 residues. V shed 4 bases and J shed 6 bases, with 14 bases lying between them. CDR3 nucleotide sequence: TGTGCCACCAGTGAACTAGACCTAGATCCCGGGGAGCTGTTTTTT. Protein sequence: CATSELDLDPGELFF.

This rearrangement joins TRBV5-6 to TRBJ2-1; 14 bases are shared with TRBD2. CDR1 is SGHDT, CDR2 YYEEEE, per germline. J gave up 0 bases and V 5 bases, and 10 bases lay outside the gene matches. The CDR3 sequence is 19 residues long. CDR3 nucleotide sequence: TGTGCCAGCAGGTCCGAGGGGACTAGCGGGAGTAGCTCCTACAATGAGCAGTTCTTC. This translates into CASRSEGTSGSSSYNEQFF.